Listed here are 29 T cell receptor beta chains from one sample, sequenced in a study of blood T cell repertoires in COVID-19. The assay was immunoSEQ multiplex PCR, and TCRdb's table has in-frame clones only and misses some. This table holds about 260,000 clones, approximately 84% found once. Sequenced sample: peripheral blood. Source of these receptors: a woman aged 80 or over with acute or convalescent COVID-19.

The chain combines TRBV11-2 with TRBJ1-4, with a tentative D call TRBD1 (6 bases). There are 13 residues in the CDR3. Germline values: CDR1 SGHAT, CDR2 FQNNGV. V lost 5 bases, J lost 8 bases, and 12 bases lay in between. The CDR3 nucleotides read TGTGCCAGCAGCCCGTGGCAGGGGGAAAAACTGTTTTTT. This encodes CASSPWQGEKLFF.

This clone was counted ten times or more. V usage is TRBV7-6 and J usage is TRBJ1-2; D unclear. The V end lost 1 base, the J end lost 2 bases, and 14 bases lay between the germline ends. The germline V gene has CDR1 SGHVS and CDR2 FNYEAQ. CDR3 size: 16 residues. Here the CDR3 DNA reads TGTGCCAGCAGCTTAGAAGCGGACGTTCGGAACTATGGCTACACCTTC. Translation: CASSLEADVRNYGYTF.

Regarding this clone: The sample contains more than one DNA sequence encoding this CDR3. The CDR3 coding sequence is TGTGCCAGCAGCTTGGGCGGGACAGGGGTATACGAGCAGTACTTC. Its translation: CASSLGGTGVYEQYF. The V gene is TRBV5-4, the J gene TRBJ2-7, with 10 bases identical to TRBD1. The CDR3 consists of 15 residues. CDR1 SGHNT and CDR2 YYREEE come from the germline V gene (reference sequence). V lost 0 bases to trimming and J lost 4 bases; unmatched junction nucleotides: 4.

CDR3 nucleotides: TGTGCCAGCAGCTTTACGACCGGGGTGAGTCCTGGCTACACCTTC. It translates to CASSFTTGVSPGYTF. The chain employs TRBV5-5 and TRBJ1-2, with D hard to call. The CDR3 contains 15 residues. V was shortened by 2 bases and J by 7 bases, with 18 bases between the two germline ends. The V gene's germline CDR1 is SGHKS and CDR2 YYEKEE (reference sequence). The entire variable domain, with the rest obtained from reference TRBV5-5 and TRBJ1-2, is as follows: DAGVTQSPTHLIKTRGQQVTLRCSPISGHKSVSWYQQVLGQGPQFIFQYYEKEERGRGNFPDRFSARQFPNYSSELNVNALLLGDSALYLCASSFTTGVSPGYTFGSGTRLTVV.

The chain employs TRBV27 and TRBJ2-2; 10 bases are shared with TRBD2. There are 17 residues in the CDR3. The V segment lost 7 bases and the J segment 8 bases; nucleotides outside the gene matches: 16. The germline CDR1 and CDR2 sequences are MNHEY and SMNVEV (reference sequence). The DNA for the CDR3 is TGTGCCAGCACCCGGAGGCTGCCTAGCGGGAGCATAGGGGAGCTGTTTTTT. Its protein product is CASTRRLPSGSIGELFF.

This clone was seen only once. The gene calls are TRBV27 and TRBJ2-1; 11 nucleotides agree with TRBD2. Germline loops: CDR1 MNHEY, CDR2 SMNVEV (reference sequence). This CDR3 is 16 amino acids long. V dropped 3 bases and J dropped 10; count of bases not matched to a gene: 11. As DNA, the CDR3 is TGTGCCAGCAGTTTTCGCCCCACTAGCGGGAGAGGCGAGCAGTTCTTC. Its protein is CASSFRPTSGRGEQFF.

J is TRBJ2-3 and V is TRBV29-1; D is unclear. Trimming took off 6 bases at V and 4 bases at J, with 5 bases between the two ends. Germline V CDR1 and CDR2: SQVTM, ANQGSEA. This CDR3 has 10 amino acids. The CDR3 region is CSVQADTQYF. In DNA, the CDR3 is TGCAGCGTCCAGGCAGATACGCAGTATTTT.

This clone turned up a few times. This CDR3 is also generated by other DNA sequences in the sample. The chain carries TRBV12-3 or TRBV12-4 and TRBJ1-1; D gene uncertain. The V end lost 5 bases, the J end lost 2 bases, and 9 bases lay between the germline ends. CDR3 length equals 13 residues. Here the CDR3 reads CASSAGPNTEAFF. The CDR3 DNA is TGTGCCAGCAGTGCGGGCCCCAACACTGAAGCTTTCTTT.

The V call is TRBV29-1, the J call TRBJ1-2; TRBD1 might be the D (5 bases). The CDR3 runs to 16 residues. CDR1 is SQVTM and CDR2 is ANQGSEA in the germline V gene. V was shortened by 0 bases and J by 3 bases, with 17 bases between the two germline ends. DNA for the CDR3: TGCAGCGTTGAAGATAGAGGGCGGGGGGAAGACTATGGCTACACCTTC. This translates into CSVEDRGRGEDYGYTF. Full variable domain (missing parts from reference TRBV29-1 and TRBJ1-2): SAVISQKPSRDICQRGTSLTIQCQVDSQVTMMFWYRQQPGQSLTLIATANQGSEATYESGFVIDKFPISRPNLTFSTLTVSNMSPEDSSIYLCSVEDRGRGEDYGYTFGSGTRLTVV.

The rearrangement links TRBV4-3 to TRBJ1-2; D not resolved. The ends were cut back, 0 bases at V and 4 bases at J, with 6 bases in the middle. Germline V gives CDR1 LGHNA, CDR2 YSLEER. The CDR3 loop spans 13 amino acids. CDR3 residues: CASSQDGVYGYTF. The CDR3 nucleotides are TGCGCCAGCAGCCAAGACGGGGTCTATGGCTACACCTTC.

The chain joins TRBV29-1 to TRBJ2-3, with 13 bases that match TRBD2. Germline trimming cut 7 bases from V and 1 base from J; bases unmatched to any gene: 5. This CDR3 is 15 amino acids long. The V gene's germline CDR1 is SQVTM and CDR2 ANQGSEA. CDR3 sequence: CSARTSGSRTDTQYF. CDR3 in DNA: TGCAGCGCTCGGACTAGCGGGAGCCGCACAGATACGCAGTATTTT.

The gene calls are TRBV5-4 and TRBJ2-5; TRBD2 is a possible D gene (6 bases). CDR1 is SGHNT, CDR2 YYREEE, per germline (reference sequence). CDR3 length: 15 amino acids. V was cut by 5 bases and J by 5 bases, with 19 bases left in between. CDR3 region: CASRQGGVAGETQYF. DNA for the CDR3: TGTGCCAGCAGACAAGGCGGGGTAGCCGGGGAGACCCAGTACTTC.

This chain connects TRBV5-1 to TRBJ2-3, with 7 bases matching TRBD2. The CDR3 runs to 15 residues. The V gene's germline CDR1 is SGHRS and CDR2 YFSETQ. Trimming at V came to 3 bases and at J to 6 bases, leaving 10 bases not matched to a gene. The CDR3 spells CASSSASGGRDTQYF. The CDR3 DNA reads as TGCGCCAGCAGCTCGGCTAGCGGTGGTAGGGATACGCAGTATTTT.

The CDR3 region has the DNA TGTGCCAGCAGTCTAAACGTTCGGCTAGCGGGGGGGTACAATGAGCAGTTCTTC. Its protein is CASSLNVRLAGGYNEQFF. This chain uses TRBV6-2 or TRBV6-3 with TRBJ2-1, with TRBD2 identical over 12 bases. Per the germline V gene, CDR1 is MNHEY and CDR2 is SVGEGT. CDR3 length equals 18 residues. After removal of 5 bases from V and 4 bases from J, the junction contained 12 bases not matched to a gene.

The V and J genes are TRBV4-1 and TRBJ2-7; 11 bases are a match to TRBD2. The CDR3 is made up of 15 amino acids. V was clipped by 2 bases and J by 4 bases; unmatched bases: 4. Germline V CDR1 and CDR2: MGHRA, YSYEKL. The CDR3 DNA reads as TGCGCCAGCAGCCAACCCGGGACTAGCGGATACGAGCAGTACTTC. Translation gives CASSQPGTSGYEQYF.

The chain uses TRBV6-2 or TRBV6-3 and TRBJ2-1, with D possibly TRBD1 on 6 matching bases. The CDR3 runs 15 residues. Per the germline V gene, CDR1 is MNHEY and CDR2 is SVGEGT. V was cut by 5 bases and J by 2 bases, with 13 bases left in between. CDR3 in amino acids: CASSRQGYTYNEQFF. CDR3 DNA sequence: TGTGCCAGCAGTCGGCAGGGGTACACCTACAATGAGCAGTTCTTC.

The gene calls are TRBV5-1 and TRBJ2-1; 15 bases align to TRBD2. The trim removed 4 bases at V and 8 bases at J, leaving 7 bases unmatched. The germline V gene has CDR1 SGHRS and CDR2 YFSETQ. The CDR3 length is 16 residues. The CDR3 DNA sequence: TGCGCCAGCAGCCGGACTAGCGGGGGGGCCTCCTATGAGCAGTTCTTC. Translated, it gives CASSRTSGGASYEQFF.

The J gene is TRBJ2-7, the V gene TRBV5-1, with 15 bases fitting TRBD2. In germline, CDR1 is SGHRS, CDR2 YFSETQ. After removal of 4 bases from V and 2 bases from J, the junction contained 10 bases not matched to a gene. There are 18 residues in the CDR3. CDR3 residues: CASSLIPGTSGRTYEQYF. The CDR3 coding sequence is TGCGCCAGCAGCCTCATTCCCGGGACTAGCGGGAGGACCTACGAGCAGTACTTC.

The J gene is TRBJ1-5, the V gene TRBV11-2; D may be TRBD1 (5 bases). Deletions cut 3 bases from V and 1 base from J, with 13 bases between. The CDR3 length is 16 residues. Germline V gives CDR1 SGHAT, CDR2 FQNNGV. The CDR3 region is CASSLGWQGSNQPQHF. In nucleotides, the CDR3 is TGTGCCAGCAGCTTGGGATGGCAGGGCAGCAATCAGCCCCAGCATTTT. The complete variable domain, with remaining parts taken from reference TRBV11-2 and TRBJ1-5, reads EAGVAQSPRYKIIEKRQSVAFWCNPISGHATLYWYQQILGQGPKLLIQFQNNGVVDDSQLPKDRFSAERLKGVDSTLKIQPAKLEDSAVYLCASSLGWQGSNQPQHFGDGTRLSIL.

The chain links TRBV24-1 to TRBJ1-3; tentative D call: TRBD1 (5 bases). CDR1 and CDR2 from the germline V gene are KGHDR and SFDVKD. The CDR3 extends over 13 amino acids. V lost 4 bases and J 3 bases, leaving 6 bases between the germline ends. The CDR3 protein is CATSDQGGNTIYF. CDR3 sequence (DNA): TGTGCCACCAGTGACCAGGGTGGAAACACCATATATTTT.

The V and J genes are TRBV2 and TRBJ1-2; no reliable D call. This CDR3 spans 15 amino acids. Germline loops: CDR1 SNHLY, CDR2 FYNNEI. With 0 bases removed from V and 4 bases from J, the gap between germline ends came to 12 bases. CDR3 DNA sequence: TGTGCCAGCAGTGAAGCGCTTTCAGGCCCCTATGGCTACACCTTC. Its translation: CASSEALSGPYGYTF.

The rearrangement uses TRBV7-2 and TRBJ1-2; D perhaps matches TRBD1 (5 bases). V lost 1 base and J lost 8, with 11 bases in between. Germline CDR1 reads SGHTA; CDR2 reads FQGNSA. CDR3 length: 13 residues. As DNA, the CDR3 is TGTGCCAGCAGCTTAGTCGGGGGTAGGGGCTACACCTTC. Translation gives CASSLVGGRGYTF.

The genes are TRBV30 and TRBJ1-1; no firm D call. Germline V CDR1 and CDR2: GTSNPN, SVGIG (reference sequence). This CDR3 has 12 amino acids. V lost 5 bases, J lost 0 bases, and 7 bases lay in between. CDR3 sequence (DNA): TGTGCCTGGCCCGAGATGAACACTGAAGCTTTCTTT. It encodes CAWPEMNTEAFF.

Note on this clone: The same CDR3 also results from other DNA sequences found in this sample. The V call is TRBV5-1, the J call TRBJ1-1; D is unclear. The CDR3 contains 13 residues. V lost 0 bases and J lost 1, with 4 bases in between. Germline-derived CDR1 and CDR2 are SGHRS and YFSETQ. The CDR3 DNA follows: TGCGCCAGCAGCTTGGCAGGGAACACTGAAGCTTTCTTT. It yields the protein CASSLAGNTEAFF.

This clone was seen just once. This chain links TRBV6-4 with TRBJ1-6; 7 nucleotides align to TRBD1. The CDR3 consists of 15 residues. The J segment lost 8 bases and the V segment lost 2 bases, leaving 6 bases of the junction unmatched. Per the germline V gene, CDR1 is MRHNA and CDR2 is SNTAGT. The CDR3 nucleotides read TGTGCCAGCAGTGACCCGGGACAGTACGATTCACCCCTCCACTTT. Encoded protein: CASSDPGQYDSPLHF.

The V and J genes are TRBV19 and TRBJ1-1, with D uncertain. There are 13 residues in the CDR3. Trimming took off 7 bases at V and 1 base at J, with 10 bases between the two ends. CDR1 and CDR2 from the germline V gene are LNHDA and SQIVND (reference sequence). CDR3: CASTYTRNTEAFF. The CDR3 DNA reads TGTGCCAGTACTTATACACGGAACACTGAAGCTTTCTTT.

The rearrangement links TRBV25-1 to TRBJ2-5, with D perhaps matching TRBD1 (9 bases). From germline, CDR1 is MGHDK and CDR2 SYGVNS. The CDR3 is 15 residues long. V lost 6 bases and J 2 bases, leaving 16 bases between the germline ends. CDR3 in DNA: TGTGCCAGCAGACGGGGGGGACAGGGACAAGAGACCCAGTACTTC. Its translation: CASRRGGQGQETQYF.

The rearrangement joins TRBV6-5 to TRBJ2-5; 9 nucleotides line up with TRBD1. J lost 5 bases, V lost 2 bases, and 6 bases had no gene match. Germline lookup yields CDR1 MNHEY and CDR2 SVGAGI. The CDR3 runs to 15 residues. The CDR3 nucleotides read TGTGCCAGCAGTTACGACAGGGGGGCAGGTGAGACCCAGTACTTC. Translation gives CASSYDRGAGETQYF.

This sequence joins TRBV3-1 (or the pseudogene TRBV3-2) and TRBJ2-2, with TRBD2 matching over 10 bases. Germline values: CDR1 LGHDT, CDR2 YNNKEL (reference sequence). The J segment lost 5 bases and the V segment lost 5 bases, leaving 11 bases of the junction unmatched. This CDR3 is 17 amino acids long. The CDR3 here is CASSVSLAGVRTGELFF. The CDR3 nucleotides read TGTGCCAGCAGCGTATCGCTAGCGGGAGTACGGACCGGGGAGCTGTTTTTT.